The 16 T cell receptor beta chains in this list originate from one sample, sequenced in a study of cytomegalovirus exposure and HLA in healthy donors. This PCR relied on a set of 60 Vbeta primers and 13 Jbeta primers. Profiling relied on immunoSEQ multiplex PCR, and the TCRdb table lists in-frame clones only, not all of them. Among some 140,000 clones listed, more than 70% were seen once. Sequenced: PBMCs. The receptors stem from a male donor in good health and CMV-seropositive.

The chain uses TRBV27 and TRBJ2-7; 8 bases match TRBD2. Unmatched junction bases numbered 1, after V lost 5 bases and J lost 1 base. CDR1 is MNHEY and CDR2 is SMNVEV in the germline V gene (reference sequence). The CDR3 totals 13 residues. DNA for the CDR3: TGTGCCAGCAGTCCTAGCGGGTCCTACGAGCAGTACTTC. Translation gives CASSPSGSYEQYF.

The chain uses TRBV4-3 and TRBJ2-7; TRBD1 might be the D (5 bases). CDR1 is LGHNA and CDR2 is YSLEER in the germline V gene. The V end lost 2 bases, the J end lost 0 bases, and 8 bases lay between the germline ends. The CDR3 has 14 amino acids. DNA of the CDR3: TGCGCCAGCAGCCAAAGGGGCTACTCCTACGAGCAGTACTTC. Its protein product is CASSQRGYSYEQYF.

In its sample, this clone was seen a few times. The gene calls are TRBV5-1 and TRBJ2-7; 11 nucleotides agree with TRBD1. V shed 4 bases and J 6 bases; nucleotides not matched to a gene: 12. The CDR3 totals 16 residues. The germline V gene encodes CDR1 SGHRS and CDR2 YFSETQ. The CDR3, as DNA: TGCGCCAGCAGCACCGGACAGGGGGCGAACTTACTCGAGCAGTACTTC. Translation gives CASSTGQGANLLEQYF.

This clone appeared once. The CDR3 sequence: CASSPGQGVSTDTQYF. CDR3 DNA: TGTGCCAGCAGCCCGGGACAGGGGGTGAGCACAGATACGCAGTATTTT. V is TRBV2 and J is TRBJ2-3, with 11 bases identical to TRBD1. In germline, CDR1 is SNHLY, CDR2 FYNNEI. This CDR3 has 16 amino acids. The junction had 5 bases not matched to a gene; V was cut back by 6 bases and J by 0 bases.

The rearrangement joins TRBV19 to TRBJ2-5; D perhaps matches TRBD2 (5 bases). V lost 3 bases to trimming and J lost 5 bases, with 13 bases between them. This CDR3 has 14 amino acids. Germline V CDR1 and CDR2: LNHDA, SQIVND (reference sequence). The CDR3: CASSIGRGQETQYF. Written as DNA, the CDR3 is TGTGCCAGTAGTATCGGGCGAGGGCAGGAGACCCAGTACTTC.

The chain has TRBV7-8 and TRBJ2-1; D not resolved. The ends were cut back, 5 bases at V and 0 bases at J, with 23 bases in the middle. CDR1 is SGHVS and CDR2 is FQNEAQ in the germline V gene. CDR3 size: 19 residues. CDR3 bases: TGTGCCAGCAGCCTATATACCTACTCATCGCCAAACTCCTACAATGAGCAGTTCTTC. Amino acid sequence: CASSLYTYSSPNSYNEQFF.

The chain links TRBV9 to TRBJ2-7, with 7 bases aligning to TRBD2. The CDR3 is 17 residues long. Unmatched junction bases numbered 14, after V lost 4 bases and J lost 1 base. Germline V lookup: CDR1 SGDLS, CDR2 YYNGEE. The CDR3 DNA reads as TGTGCCAGCAGCTTTCTAGACGCGGCTAGCGGTTCCTACGAGCAGTACTTC. Amino acid sequence: CASSFLDAASGSYEQYF.

The CDR3 sequence is CASSPDRDYEQYF. For the CDR3, the DNA is TGTGCCAGCAGCCCAGACAGGGACTACGAGCAGTACTTC. The chain has TRBV7-8 and TRBJ2-7, with 7 bases that match TRBD1. Trimming removed 5 bases from V and 3 bases from J; junction bases left unmatched: 4. In germline, CDR1 is SGHVS, CDR2 FQNEAQ. The CDR3 has 13 residues.

The rearrangement joins TRBV28 to TRBJ2-7; D gene unclear. This CDR3 region has 16 residues. Looked up from germline, CDR1 is MDHEN and CDR2 is SYDVKM. V lost 3 bases to trimming and J lost 0 bases, with 15 bases between them. The CDR3 region is CASSLASVRSSYEQYF. DNA for the CDR3: TGTGCCAGCAGTTTGGCTTCTGTCCGAAGCTCCTACGAGCAGTACTTC. Filled out from reference TRBV28 and TRBJ2-7, the complete variable domain reads DVKVTQSSRYLVKRTGEKVFLECVQDMDHENMFWYRQDPGLGLRLIYFSYDVKMKEKGDIPEGYSVSREKKERFSLILESASTNQTSMYLCASSLASVRSSYEQYFGPGTRLTVT.

V gene TRBV5-4 combines with J gene TRBJ2-7, with TRBD2 as a possible D gene (6 bases). Looked up from germline, CDR1 is SGHNT and CDR2 is YYREEE (reference sequence). V shed 10 bases and J shed 2 bases, with 22 bases lying between them. The CDR3 covers 15 residues. CDR3 sequence reads: CAGSVDRGTTYEQYF. The CDR3 coding sequence is TGTGCCGGGTCTGTGGATCGCGGGACGACCTACGAGCAGTACTTC.

The J gene is TRBJ2-7, the V gene TRBV4-3; TRBD2 matches at 7 bases. The V and J ends lost 4 bases and 7 bases, in that order; junction bases with no gene match: 13. The germline CDR1 and CDR2 sequences are LGHNA and YSLEER. This CDR3 spans 15 amino acids. This CDR3 is CASSLKMGGSREQYF. Here the CDR3 DNA reads TGCGCCAGCAGCCTTAAAATGGGAGGGTCTCGGGAGCAGTACTTC.

The chain couples TRBV27 to TRBJ1-2; D possibly corresponds to TRBD1 (5 bases). V lost 3 bases, J lost 10 bases, and 15 bases lay in between. The CDR3 is 13 residues long. Germline V CDR1 and CDR2: MNHEY, SMNVEV (reference sequence). Written as DNA, the CDR3 is TGTGCCAGCAGTTTGACCCACCGGGGGGACTACACCTTC. It yields the protein CASSLTHRGDYTF.

V gene TRBV7-6 combines with J gene TRBJ2-3; perhaps TRBD2 as D (5 bases). Germline CDR1 is SGHVS and CDR2 is FNYEAQ. The CDR3 spans 15 residues. V lost 2 bases to trimming and J lost 0 bases, with 9 bases between them. The CDR3: CASSLSGYSTDTQYF. The DNA of the CDR3 is TGTGCCAGCAGCTTAAGCGGATATAGCACAGATACGCAGTATTTT.

This clone was detected a few times. V usage is TRBV14 and J usage is TRBJ2-3; TRBD1 aligns across 7 bases. Germline loops: CDR1 SGHDN, CDR2 FVKESK. This CDR3 contains 16 residues. Trimming removed 2 bases from V and 3 bases from J; junction bases left unmatched: 8. The CDR3 loop reads CASSQTGVAWTDTQYF. The CDR3 DNA is TGTGCCAGCAGCCAAACAGGGGTGGCTTGGACAGATACGCAGTATTTT.

This chain links TRBV27 with TRBJ2-7; 9 positions match TRBD1. CDR3 size: 15 residues. V lost 4 bases, J lost 7 bases, and 11 bases stayed unmatched. CDR1 is MNHEY, CDR2 SMNVEV, per germline (reference sequence). CDR3 protein: CASSSDWDRAREQYF. The CDR3 DNA reads TGTGCCAGCAGTTCCGACTGGGACAGGGCACGGGAGCAGTACTTC.

The gene calls are TRBV29-1 and TRBJ2-5, with 7 positions matching TRBD2. The germline V gene has CDR1 SQVTM and CDR2 ANQGSEA. With V trimmed by 3 bases and J by 0 bases, 7 bases remained unmatched. CDR3 size: 15 residues. In DNA, the CDR3 is TGCAGCGTTGAGGGGGGGTCACTCTACCAAGAGACCCAGTACTTC. It encodes CSVEGGSLYQETQYF.